One sample yielded the 9 T cell receptor beta chains listed below, sequenced in a study of T cell changes during pregnancy in multiple sclerosis. The repertoire was sequenced with immunoSEQ multiplex PCR; TCRdb's copy has only in-frame clones and lacks some. This repertoire shows about 67,000 clones, 90% found once; its top ten account for around 1.5%. The sample consisted of peripheral blood, taken in the third trimester of pregnancy. The receptors stem from a female donor with multiple sclerosis, enrolled in a pregnancy study.

This clone was detected once. The V gene is TRBV19, the J gene TRBJ2-1, with D maybe TRBD2 (5 bases). V lost 4 bases, J lost 8 bases, and 15 bases lay in between. The CDR3 runs to 14 residues. Germline V gene sequence: CDR1 LNHDA, CDR2 SQIVND (reference sequence). CDR3 bases: TGTGCCAGTAGTACCAACCAGGCCGGGGATGAGCAGTTCTTC. Translated, it gives CASSTNQAGDEQFF.

The gene calls are TRBV6-5 and TRBJ1-6; weak D call: TRBD1 (6 bases). This CDR3 contains 15 residues. CDR1 and CDR2 from the germline V gene are MNHEY and SVGAGI. The germline V and J ends were trimmed by 7 bases and 1 base, with 11 bases remaining between them. The CDR3 coding sequence is TGTGCCAGCACAGAACAGGGATCCTATAATTCACCCCTCCACTTT. This translates into CASTEQGSYNSPLHF.

This clone appeared once. The CDR3 loop is CASRRQGNQPQHF. CDR3 nucleotides: TGTGCCAGCAGACGACAGGGCAATCAGCCCCAGCATTTT. V is TRBV6-5 and J is TRBJ1-5, with D possibly matching TRBD1 (6 bases). V was trimmed by 6 bases and J by 2 bases, leaving 8 bases between them. In germline, CDR1 is MNHEY, CDR2 SVGAGI. The CDR3 has 13 amino acids.

The V and J genes are TRBV7-6 and TRBJ2-3, with 7 nucleotides matching TRBD1. Trimming cost V 7 bases and J 1 base; bases outside gene matches: 8. Germline CDR1 and CDR2: SGHVS and FNYEAQ. The CDR3 sequence is 15 residues long. CDR3 DNA sequence: TGTGCCAGCACGTCAGGGGGTAGGGGCACAGATACGCAGTATTTT. Protein: CASTSGGRGTDTQYF.

The chain joins TRBV4-1 to TRBJ2-7; 9 nucleotides align to TRBD2. The CDR3 extends over 16 amino acids. The germline V gene has CDR1 MGHRA and CDR2 YSYEKL. After removal of 0 bases from V and 3 bases from J, the junction contained 6 bases not matched to a gene. Here the CDR3 reads CASSQERRGGIYEQYF. The CDR3 bases are TGCGCCAGCAGCCAAGAGCGGCGGGGGGGTATCTACGAGCAGTACTTC.

This chain uses TRBV30 with TRBJ2-3; TRBD2 is a possible D gene (6 bases). V was cut by 4 bases and J by 6 bases, with 20 bases left in between. CDR1 is GTSNPN, CDR2 SVGIG, per germline (reference sequence). This CDR3 comprises 15 residues. The CDR3 sequence is CAWNEPLGGMDTQYF. The DNA for the CDR3 is TGTGCCTGGAATGAGCCCCTCGGGGGTATGGATACGCAGTATTTT.

J is TRBJ1-4 and V is TRBV20-1; D is ambiguous. Germline V CDR1 and CDR2: DFQATT, SNEGSKA (reference sequence). With 1 base removed from V and 8 bases from J, the gap between germline ends came to 5 bases. The CDR3 is 11 residues long. CDR3 amino acids: CSARVSEKLFF. The CDR3 nucleotides are TGCAGTGCTAGAGTTTCGGAAAAACTGTTTTTT.

This clone has just a few counts. The chain is built from TRBV6-4 and TRBJ2-1; the match to TRBD2 covers 10 bases. J lost 7 bases, V lost 0 bases, and 3 bases had no gene match. CDR1 and CDR2 from the germline V gene are MRHNA and SNTAGT. CDR3 length equals 15 residues. The CDR3 region has the DNA TGTGCCAGCAGTGACTCGGAAGCGGGAGGGAATGAGCAGTTCTTC. This codes for CASSDSEAGGNEQFF.

The chain recombines TRBV7-2 with TRBJ2-7, with TRBD2 matching 9 bases. CDR1 is SGHTA and CDR2 is FQGNSA in the germline V gene. CDR3 length: 16 residues. The V and J ends lost 5 bases and 0 bases, in that order; junction bases with no gene match: 8. The CDR3: CASSPPGGRASYEQYF. The CDR3 DNA sequence: TGTGCCAGCAGCCCCCCGGGCGGGAGGGCCTCCTACGAGCAGTACTTC.